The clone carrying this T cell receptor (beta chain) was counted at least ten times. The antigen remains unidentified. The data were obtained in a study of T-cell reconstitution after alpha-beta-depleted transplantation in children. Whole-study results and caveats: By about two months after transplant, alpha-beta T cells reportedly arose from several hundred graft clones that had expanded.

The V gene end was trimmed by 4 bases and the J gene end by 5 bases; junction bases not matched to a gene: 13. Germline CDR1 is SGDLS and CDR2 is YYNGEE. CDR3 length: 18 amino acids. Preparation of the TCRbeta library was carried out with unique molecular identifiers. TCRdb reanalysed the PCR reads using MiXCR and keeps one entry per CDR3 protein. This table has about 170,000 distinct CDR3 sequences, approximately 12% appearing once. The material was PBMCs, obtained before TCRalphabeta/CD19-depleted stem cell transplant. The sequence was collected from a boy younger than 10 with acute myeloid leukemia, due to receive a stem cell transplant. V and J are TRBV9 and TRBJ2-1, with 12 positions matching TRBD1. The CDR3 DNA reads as TGTGCCAGCAGCTTCCAGGGACAGGGGGCTGTCCGGAACAATGAGCAGTTCTTC. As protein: CASSFQGQGAVRNNEQFF.